This T cell receptor (beta chain) was obtained from a study of vaccination effects on CD4 cells after COVID-19. Study details: Either the mRNA-1273 or the BNT162b2 vaccine was given to participants as two doses. Notes on the study in general: After vaccination, at late timepoints, clones induced by infection and by vaccine contracted markedly.

Profiled with immunoSEQ multiplex PCR; TCRdb holds only in-frame clones, not every one. The table records tens of thousands of clones, approximately 64% of them present only once. Ahead of sequencing, the ViraFEST assay grew antigen-specific CD4+ T cells using viral peptide pools. Culturing for 10 to 11 days preceded CD4+ T cell isolation. Each vaccine recipient was nucleocapsid antibody negative and had no prior SARS-CoV-2 infection. Cultivation was performed at roughly 2.2 million PBMC per well with roughly 9.2 IU/ml IL-2 and 9.5 to 10 ug/ml peptides added. Both day 3 and day 7 saw half the medium replaced with IL-2 medium. The CDR3 has 14 amino acids. Looked up from germline, CDR1 is GTSNPN and CDR2 is SVGIG (reference sequence). The V and J ends lost 1 base and 2 bases, in that order; junction bases with no gene match: 5. A word on this clone: Its antigen is not identified.

The chain recombines TRBV30 with TRBJ2-7, with TRBD1 matching over 7 bases. This sample comprised CD4+ T cells from PBMCs cultured with HCoV-NL63 spike peptides, obtained before COVID-19 vaccination. The sequence was obtained from a human donor who received a COVID-19 vaccine. The CDR3 region is CAWSGRDSTYEQYF. DNA for the CDR3: TGTGCCTGGAGTGGCCGGGACAGTACCTACGAGCAGTACTTC.